This T cell receptor beta chain was sequenced for a study of blood T cells in healthy people across ages. Study-wide findings and caveats: A greater number of naive CD4+ cells and higher diversity distinguished long-lived donors from aged donors.

Of note for this clonotype: Antigen: not known.

A second PCR, run for 7 to 11 cycles, used a sample-barcoded 5' primer plus a J-beta primer mix. TCRdb recomputed calls from the 5' RACE reads with MiXCR, one row per CDR3 protein. The sample has roughly 860,000 distinct CDR3 sequences; around two thirds are singletons. The germline CDR1 and CDR2 sequences are MRHNA and SNTAGT. Trimming cost V 2 bases and J 6 bases, with 8 bases left between them. This CDR3 is 13 amino acids long. The clonotype was recovered from a man aged 25-45 years in good health. Sample: blood. V is TRBV6-4 and J is TRBJ2-1, with D unresolved. The CDR3 nucleotides are TGTGCCAGCAGTGACCCTTCACGCAATGAGCAGTTCTTC. Translation gives CASSDPSRNEQFF.